A selection of T cell receptor beta chains follows, all from one sample in a study of T cell changes during pregnancy in multiple sclerosis. Sequencing was performed with immunoSEQ multiplex PCR; in TCRdb, only in-frame clones are kept and a portion is missing. The sample has under 65,000 clones, about nine tenths seen once. The specimen comprised CD4+ T cells from peripheral blood mononuclear cells, sampled after pregnancy. The receptors originated from a female donor in good health, enrolled as a control in a pregnancy study. CDR3s include the opening cysteine and the closing phenylalanine or tryptophan. D genes are given only for firm matches. Clone size is shown for a subset of rows, as once, few, many or a class of expanded clone.

CDR3nt: TGTGCCAGCAGCGTAACAGGGGTCCGCACAGATACGCAGTATTTT; CDR3aa: CASSVTGVRTDTQYF; v_gene: TRBV9; j_gene: TRBJ2-3; abundance: NA; len: 15; d_gene: TRBD1
CDR3nt: TGTGCCAGCAGCACCTCTAGCGACGATACGCAGTATTTT; CDR3aa: CASSTSSDDTQYF; v_gene: TRBV5-4; j_gene: TRBJ2-3; abundance: NA; len: 13; d_gene: NA
CDR3nt: TGTGCCAGCAGCCGACAGGACGTACGGCAGTACTTC; CDR3aa: CASSRQDVRQYF; v_gene: TRBV11-2; j_gene: TRBJ2-7; abundance: NA; len: 12; d_gene: NA
CDR3nt: TGTGCCAGCAGCCAAGTTGGTGGCCAGCCCCAGCATTTT; CDR3aa: CASSQVGGQPQHF; v_gene: TRBV4-2; j_gene: TRBJ1-5; abundance: NA; len: 13; d_gene: NA
CDR3nt: TGCGCCAGCAGGGAACAGGGGGCGGGTAATTCACCCCTCCACTTT; CDR3aa: CASREQGAGNSPLHF; v_gene: TRBV5-1; j_gene: TRBJ1-6; abundance: NA; len: 15; d_gene: TRBD1
CDR3nt: TGTGCCAGCATTTTCTTCGGGGAGCTGTTTTTT; CDR3aa: CASIFFGELFF; v_gene: TRBV6-5; j_gene: TRBJ2-2; abundance: NA; len: 11; d_gene: NA
CDR3nt: TGTGCCAGCACCGAACAAGGACAGGGAGGCTACGAGCAGTACTTC; CDR3aa: CASTEQGQGGYEQYF; v_gene: TRBV7-2; j_gene: TRBJ2-7; abundance: NA; len: 15; d_gene: TRBD1
CDR3nt: TGTGCCAGCAGCGACCGGACAGGGTTGGAAGAGACCCAGTACTTC; CDR3aa: CASSDRTGLEETQYF; v_gene: TRBV7-9; j_gene: TRBJ2-5; abundance: NA; len: 15; d_gene: TRBD1
CDR3nt: TGTGCCACCAGCTCAAGGCAGGGGCTCGGGAATCAGCCCCAGCATTTT; CDR3aa: CATSSRQGLGNQPQHF; v_gene: TRBV15; j_gene: TRBJ1-5; abundance: once; len: 16; d_gene: NA
CDR3nt: TGTGCCAGTAGTATAGTCGGGACACCCAAGAGCTCCTACAATGAGCAGTTCTTC; CDR3aa: CASSIVGTPKSSYNEQFF; v_gene: TRBV19; j_gene: TRBJ2-1; abundance: NA; len: 18; d_gene: NA
CDR3nt: TGTGCCAGCAGTCCCATAGGCGTCATCGGGAGCAATCAGCCCCAGCATTTT; CDR3aa: CASSPIGVIGSNQPQHF; v_gene: TRBV28; j_gene: TRBJ1-5; abundance: NA; len: 17; d_gene: NA
CDR3nt: TGTGCCAGCAGCTTAGGCCAGGGTCACGATCAGCCCCAGCATTTT; CDR3aa: CASSLGQGHDQPQHF; v_gene: TRBV7-6; j_gene: TRBJ1-5; abundance: NA; len: 15; d_gene: NA
CDR3nt: TGTGCCAGCAGTGGGACTAGCGAGACCCAGTACTTC; CDR3aa: CASSGTSETQYF; v_gene: TRBV2; j_gene: TRBJ2-5; abundance: NA; len: 12; d_gene: TRBD2
CDR3nt: TGTGCCTGGAGGTACAACAGGAACACTGAAGCTTTCTTT; CDR3aa: CAWRYNRNTEAFF; v_gene: TRBV30; j_gene: TRBJ1-1; abundance: few; len: 13; d_gene: NA
CDR3nt: TGTGCCAGCAGCTTAGCTGAGGGTTACGAGCAGTACTTC; CDR3aa: CASSLAEGYEQYF; v_gene: TRBV7-2; j_gene: TRBJ2-7; abundance: NA; len: 13; d_gene: NA
CDR3nt: TGTGCCAGCAGCTTAACCTATACCGATACGCAGTATTTT; CDR3aa: CASSLTYTDTQYF; v_gene: TRBV7-3; j_gene: TRBJ2-3; abundance: NA; len: 13; d_gene: NA
CDR3nt: TGTGCCAGCAGGTCCGGGACAGACTATGGCTACACCTTC; CDR3aa: CASRSGTDYGYTF; v_gene: TRBV6-1; j_gene: TRBJ1-2; abundance: few; len: 13; d_gene: TRBD1
CDR3nt: TGTGCCAGCAGGAGGACAGGGGGAGGTAACTATGGCTACACCTTC; CDR3aa: CASRRTGGGNYGYTF; v_gene: TRBV6-1; j_gene: TRBJ1-2; abundance: once; len: 15; d_gene: TRBD1
CDR3nt: TGTGCCAGCAGTGAAGGCGGGAGAATCGGAAATGAGCAGTTCTTC; CDR3aa: CASSEGGRIGNEQFF; v_gene: TRBV2; j_gene: TRBJ2-1; abundance: NA; len: 15; d_gene: TRBD2
CDR3nt: TGCAGCGTCCTTATCAACAGGGGGACACGAGAGACCCAGTACTTC; CDR3aa: CSVLINRGTRETQYF; v_gene: TRBV29-1; j_gene: TRBJ2-5; abundance: NA; len: 15; d_gene: TRBD1
CDR3nt: TGCGCCAGCAGCCGACTGCAGGGTGGGGGGACAGATACGCAGTATTTT; CDR3aa: CASSRLQGGGTDTQYF; v_gene: TRBV4-1; j_gene: TRBJ2-3; abundance: NA; len: 16; d_gene: NA
CDR3nt: TGCGCCAGCAGCTTGGCGGGCTTCGGGGACTACGAGCAGTACTTC; CDR3aa: CASSLAGFGDYEQYF; v_gene: TRBV5-1; j_gene: TRBJ2-7; abundance: NA; len: 15; d_gene: NA
CDR3nt: TGTGCCTCTAGCGGACAAGGGCCTTCTACCTCCTACGAGCAGTACTTC; CDR3aa: CASSGQGPSTSYEQYF; v_gene: TRBV19; j_gene: TRBJ2-7; abundance: NA; len: 16; d_gene: TRBD2
CDR3nt: TGTGCCAGCAGCCTGGGACTAGCGGGAGGGGCCGGGGAGCTGTTTTTT; CDR3aa: CASSLGLAGGAGELFF; v_gene: TRBV11-2; j_gene: TRBJ2-2; abundance: once; len: 16; d_gene: TRBD2
CDR3nt: TGTGCCTGGACCGGTCTCGTCTACTATGGCTACACCTTC; CDR3aa: CAWTGLVYYGYTF; v_gene: TRBV30; j_gene: TRBJ1-2; abundance: NA; len: 13; d_gene: NA
CDR3nt: TGCGCCAGCAGCTTGGCGCAGGGAATTACAAAAGCTTTCTTT; CDR3aa: CASSLAQGITKAFF; v_gene: TRBV5-1; j_gene: TRBJ1-1; abundance: NA; len: 14; d_gene: NA
CDR3nt: TGCGCCAGCAGAGCCGGCGGCTCGAACACTGAAGCTTTCTTT; CDR3aa: CASRAGGSNTEAFF; v_gene: TRBV10-1; j_gene: TRBJ1-1; abundance: NA; len: 14; d_gene: NA
CDR3nt: TGTGCCAGCACCTCAACAGGGGGCAGAAATAATGAGCAGTTCTTC; CDR3aa: CASTSTGGRNNEQFF; v_gene: TRBV7-9; j_gene: TRBJ2-1; abundance: NA; len: 15; d_gene: TRBD1
CDR3nt: TGTGCCAGCAGCCGTATCAGGGAACACAATGAGCAGTTCTTC; CDR3aa: CASSRIREHNEQFF; v_gene: TRBV28; j_gene: TRBJ2-1; abundance: NA; len: 14; d_gene: NA
CDR3nt: TGTGCCAGCAGTGATCTTCTTCTAGCGGGAGTTGAGACCCAGTACTTC; CDR3aa: CASSDLLLAGVETQYF; v_gene: TRBV2; j_gene: TRBJ2-5; abundance: NA; len: 16; d_gene: TRBD2
CDR3nt: TGTGCCAGCAGTCACCCCCCGACAGGGAAAGCTTTCTTT; CDR3aa: CASSHPPTGKAFF; v_gene: TRBV27; j_gene: TRBJ1-1; abundance: NA; len: 13; d_gene: TRBD1
CDR3nt: TGTGCCAGCAGTTTACTTGCCTACAATCAGCCCCAGCATTTT; CDR3aa: CASSLLAYNQPQHF; v_gene: TRBV28; j_gene: TRBJ1-5; abundance: NA; len: 14; d_gene: NA
CDR3nt: TGTGCCAGCAGCTACAGGGGAACTAATGAAAAACTGTTTTTT; CDR3aa: CASSYRGTNEKLFF; v_gene: TRBV7-9; j_gene: TRBJ1-4; abundance: NA; len: 14; d_gene: TRBD1
CDR3nt: TGTGCCAGCAGCCTTGGACGGGCGGGAACCGGGGAGCTGTTTTTT; CDR3aa: CASSLGRAGTGELFF; v_gene: TRBV7-2; j_gene: TRBJ2-2; abundance: NA; len: 15; d_gene: NA
CDR3nt: TGTGCCTGGGGGCCGGGGGGCTATCAGCCCCAGCATTTT; CDR3aa: CAWGPGGYQPQHF; v_gene: TRBV30; j_gene: TRBJ1-5; abundance: NA; len: 13; d_gene: NA
CDR3nt: TGCGCCAGCAGACCCTTCCACGGGGGGTTAGATGAGCAGTTCTTC; CDR3aa: CASRPFHGGLDEQFF; v_gene: TRBV5-1; j_gene: TRBJ2-1; abundance: few; len: 15; d_gene: TRBD2
CDR3nt: TGTGCCAGCAGCACCCAAGCGGGAGGGCCTTTCTATGAGCAGTTCTTC; CDR3aa: CASSTQAGGPFYEQFF; v_gene: TRBV28; j_gene: TRBJ2-1; abundance: NA; len: 16; d_gene: TRBD2
CDR3nt: TGCGTCCCGGTAGGGAGCGGGAGTGGATCGGTAGGGGCCAACGTCCTGACTTTC; CDR3aa: CVPVGSGSGSVGANVLTF; v_gene: TRBV10-1; j_gene: TRBJ2-6; abundance: NA; len: 18; d_gene: TRBD2
CDR3nt: TGTGCCACCAGCGCAGGACAGGGGGGAGATACGCAGTATTTT; CDR3aa: CATSAGQGGDTQYF; v_gene: TRBV15; j_gene: TRBJ2-3; abundance: NA; len: 14; d_gene: TRBD1
CDR3nt: TGTGCCAGCGCCAGACTAGCAGGAGGGGCGGCAGATACGCAGTATTTT; CDR3aa: CASARLAGGAADTQYF; v_gene: TRBV27; j_gene: TRBJ2-3; abundance: once; len: 16; d_gene: TRBD2
CDR3nt: TGTGCCTCCGGGCGGGGACAGGGTTTTTCTCGGTTAAGTGAAAAACTGTTTTTT; CDR3aa: CASGRGQGFSRLSEKLFF; v_gene: TRBV30; j_gene: TRBJ1-4; abundance: NA; len: 18; d_gene: TRBD1
CDR3nt: TGTGCCAGCAGCTTACCAACCCGACAGTACACTGAAGCTTTCTTT; CDR3aa: CASSLPTRQYTEAFF; v_gene: TRBV5-6; j_gene: TRBJ1-1; abundance: NA; len: 15; d_gene: NA